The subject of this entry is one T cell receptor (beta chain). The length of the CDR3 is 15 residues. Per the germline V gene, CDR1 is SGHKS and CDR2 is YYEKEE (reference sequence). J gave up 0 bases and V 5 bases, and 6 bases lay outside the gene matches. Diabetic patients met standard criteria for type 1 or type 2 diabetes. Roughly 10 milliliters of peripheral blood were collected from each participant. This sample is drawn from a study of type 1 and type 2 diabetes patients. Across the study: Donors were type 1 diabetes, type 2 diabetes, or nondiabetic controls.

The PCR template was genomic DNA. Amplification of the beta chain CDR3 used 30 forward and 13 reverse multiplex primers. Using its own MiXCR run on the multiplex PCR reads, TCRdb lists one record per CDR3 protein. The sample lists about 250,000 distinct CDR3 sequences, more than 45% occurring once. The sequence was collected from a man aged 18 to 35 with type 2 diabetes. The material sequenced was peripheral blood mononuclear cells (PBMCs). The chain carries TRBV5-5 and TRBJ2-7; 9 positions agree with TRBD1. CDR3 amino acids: CASRSGTGSSYEQYF. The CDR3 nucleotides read TGTGCCAGCAGATCCGGGACAGGGAGCTCCTACGAGCAGTACTTC.